This TCR beta chain comes out of a study of blood T cell repertoires in COVID-19. In the original workflow: From reference gene primer amplification, estimates of nucleated cell counts were derived. The data were produced by immunoSEQ multiplex PCR, yet TCRdb's version contains in-frame clones alone and is incomplete. V and J calls and clone size come straight from that table; D and trimming were deduced from the DNA. Of about 200,000 clones listed, roughly 87% were seen once; the top ten hold 2% to 2.5%. Deletions cut 1 base from V and 0 bases from J, with 9 bases between. Germline assignment: CDR1 SGHTA and CDR2 FQGNSA. The CDR3 length is 15 residues.

The receptor was derived from a woman in her 30s who had recovered from COVID-19. V gene TRBV7-2 combines with J gene TRBJ2-5, with a weak D call TRBD2 (6 bases). The sample was PBMCs or T cells enriched from blood (not recorded which). CDR3 nucleotide sequence: TGTGCCAGCAGCTTAGTAGCGGCGTACCAAGAGACCCAGTACTTC. Its protein product is CASSLVAAYQETQYF.